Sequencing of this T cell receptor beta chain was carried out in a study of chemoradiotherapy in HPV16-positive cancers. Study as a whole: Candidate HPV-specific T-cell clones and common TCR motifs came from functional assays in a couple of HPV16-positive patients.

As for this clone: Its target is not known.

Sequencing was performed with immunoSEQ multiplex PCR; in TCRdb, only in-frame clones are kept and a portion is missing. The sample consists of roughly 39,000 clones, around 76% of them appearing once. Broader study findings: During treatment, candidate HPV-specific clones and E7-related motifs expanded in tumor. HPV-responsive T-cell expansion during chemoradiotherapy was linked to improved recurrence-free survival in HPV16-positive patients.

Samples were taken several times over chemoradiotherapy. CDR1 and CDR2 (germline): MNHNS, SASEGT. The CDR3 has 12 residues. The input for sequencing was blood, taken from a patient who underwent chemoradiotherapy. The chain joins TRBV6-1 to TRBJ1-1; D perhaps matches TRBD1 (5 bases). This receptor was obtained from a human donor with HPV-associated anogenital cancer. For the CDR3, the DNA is TGTGCGGCGACCTTGGGGGACACTGAAGCTTTCTTT. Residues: CAATLGDTEAFF.